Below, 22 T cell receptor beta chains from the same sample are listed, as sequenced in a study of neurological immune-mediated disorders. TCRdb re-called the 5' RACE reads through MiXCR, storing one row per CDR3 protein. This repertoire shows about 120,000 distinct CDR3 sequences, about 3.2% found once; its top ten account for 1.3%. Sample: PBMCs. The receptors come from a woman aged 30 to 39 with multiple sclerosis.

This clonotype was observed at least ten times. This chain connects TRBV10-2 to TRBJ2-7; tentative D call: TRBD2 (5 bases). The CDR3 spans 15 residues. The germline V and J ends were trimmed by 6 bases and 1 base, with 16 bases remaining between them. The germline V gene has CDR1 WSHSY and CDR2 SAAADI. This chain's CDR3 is CASSAGNLFSYEQYF. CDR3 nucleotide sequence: TGCGCCAGCAGCGCCGGGAACCTTTTTTCCTACGAGCAGTACTTC.

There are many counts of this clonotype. CDR3 DNA sequence: TGCGCCAGCAGCTTGAATAGCGTCTCCTACGAGCAGTACTTC. The encoded protein is CASSLNSVSYEQYF. The chain carries TRBV5-1 and TRBJ2-7, with D possibly matching TRBD2 (5 bases). Trimming removed 1 base at V and 0 bases at J, with 8 bases between. Looked up from germline, CDR1 is SGHRS and CDR2 is YFSETQ. The CDR3 is 14 residues long.

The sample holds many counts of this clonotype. This CDR3 reads CSVPRDYTYNEQFF. The CDR3 DNA reads as TGCAGCGTCCCTCGGGATTACACCTACAATGAGCAGTTCTTC. This chain uses TRBV29-1 with TRBJ2-1, with D perhaps matching TRBD2 (5 bases). Trimming stripped 6 bases from V and 2 bases from J, with 14 bases between. CDR3 length: 14 amino acids. The germline V gene has CDR1 SQVTM and CDR2 ANQGSEA.

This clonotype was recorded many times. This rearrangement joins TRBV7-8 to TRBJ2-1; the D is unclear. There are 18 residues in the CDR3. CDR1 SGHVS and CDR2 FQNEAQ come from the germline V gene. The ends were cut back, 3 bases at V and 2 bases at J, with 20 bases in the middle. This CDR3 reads CASSLSGFQRWTYNEQFF. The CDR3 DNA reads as TGTGCCAGCAGCTTGTCCGGGTTTCAGAGGTGGACCTACAATGAGCAGTTCTTC. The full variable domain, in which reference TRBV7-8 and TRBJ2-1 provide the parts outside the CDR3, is GAGVSQSPRYKVAKRGQDVALRCDPISGHVSLFWYQQALGQGPEFLTYFQNEAQLDKSGLPSDRFFAERPEGSVSTLKIQRTQQEDSAVYLCASSLSGFQRWTYNEQFFGPGTRLTVL.

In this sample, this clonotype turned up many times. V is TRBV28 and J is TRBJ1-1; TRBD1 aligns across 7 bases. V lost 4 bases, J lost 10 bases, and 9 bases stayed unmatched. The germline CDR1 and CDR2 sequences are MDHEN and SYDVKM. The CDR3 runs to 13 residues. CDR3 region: CASSSDRAVVAFF. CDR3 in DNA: TGTGCCAGCAGTTCAGACAGGGCGGTTGTAGCTTTCTTT.

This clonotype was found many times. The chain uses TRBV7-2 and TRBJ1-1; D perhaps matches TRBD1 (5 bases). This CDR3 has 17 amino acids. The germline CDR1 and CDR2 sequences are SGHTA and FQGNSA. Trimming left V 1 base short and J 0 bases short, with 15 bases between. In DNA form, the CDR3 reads TGTGCCAGCAGCTTAGTGAGTACGGGGCTGGTGAACACTGAAGCTTTCTTT. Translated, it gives CASSLVSTGLVNTEAFF.

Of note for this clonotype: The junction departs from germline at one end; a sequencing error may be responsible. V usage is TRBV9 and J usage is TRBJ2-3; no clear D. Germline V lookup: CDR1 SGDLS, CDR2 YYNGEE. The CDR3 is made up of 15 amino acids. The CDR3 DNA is TGTGCCAGCATCGTAGACGGTACAGTGGCAGATACGCAGTATTTT. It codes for CASIVDGTVADTQYF.

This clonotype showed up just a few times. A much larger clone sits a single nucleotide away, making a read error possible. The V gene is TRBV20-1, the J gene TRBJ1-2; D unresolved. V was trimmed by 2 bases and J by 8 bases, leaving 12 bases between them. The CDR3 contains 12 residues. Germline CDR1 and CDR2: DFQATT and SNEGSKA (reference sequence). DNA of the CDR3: TGCAGTGCTAGAAAGGGAGCCTACGGCTACACCTTC. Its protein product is CSARKGAYGYTF.

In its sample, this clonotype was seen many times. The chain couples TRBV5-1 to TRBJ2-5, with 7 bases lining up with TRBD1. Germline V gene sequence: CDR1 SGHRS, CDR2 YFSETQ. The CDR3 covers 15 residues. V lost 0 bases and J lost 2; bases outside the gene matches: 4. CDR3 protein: CASSLATGRQETQYF. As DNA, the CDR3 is TGCGCCAGCAGCTTGGCGACAGGGCGGCAAGAGACCCAGTACTTC.

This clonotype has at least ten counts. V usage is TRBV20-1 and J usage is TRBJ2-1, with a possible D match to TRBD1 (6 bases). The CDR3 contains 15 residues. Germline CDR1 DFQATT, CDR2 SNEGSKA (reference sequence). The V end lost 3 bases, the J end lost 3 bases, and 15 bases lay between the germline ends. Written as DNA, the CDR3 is TGCAGTGCTAGCGAGACAGGCCGCGACTACAATGAGCAGTTCTTC. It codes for CSASETGRDYNEQFF.

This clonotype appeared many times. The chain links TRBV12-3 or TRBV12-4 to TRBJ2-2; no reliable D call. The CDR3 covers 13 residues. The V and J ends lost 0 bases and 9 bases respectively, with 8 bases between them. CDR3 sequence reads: CASSLASSRELFF. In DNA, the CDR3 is TGTGCCAGCAGTTTAGCTAGTAGCCGGGAGCTGTTTTTT.

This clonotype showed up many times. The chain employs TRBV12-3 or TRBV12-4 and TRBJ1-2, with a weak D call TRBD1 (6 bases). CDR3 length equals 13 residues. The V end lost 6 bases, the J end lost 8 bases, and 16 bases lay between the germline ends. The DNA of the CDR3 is TGTGCCAGCAGCCCGGGGGGGGCGAGGGGCTACACCTTC. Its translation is CASSPGGARGYTF.

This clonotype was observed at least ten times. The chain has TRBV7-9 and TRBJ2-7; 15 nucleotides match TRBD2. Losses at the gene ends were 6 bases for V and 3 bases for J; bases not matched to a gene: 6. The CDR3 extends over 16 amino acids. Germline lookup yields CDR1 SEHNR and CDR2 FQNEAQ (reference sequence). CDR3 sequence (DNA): TGTGCCAGCAGACCGCCGGGACTAGCGGGGGGCTACGAGCAGTACTTC. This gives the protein CASRPPGLAGGYEQYF.

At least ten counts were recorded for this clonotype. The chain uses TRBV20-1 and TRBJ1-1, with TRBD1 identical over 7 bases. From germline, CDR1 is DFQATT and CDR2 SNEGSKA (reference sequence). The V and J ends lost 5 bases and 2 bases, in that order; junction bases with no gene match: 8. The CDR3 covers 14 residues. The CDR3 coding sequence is TGCAGTGCTGGCGGGACAGCACTCAACACTGAAGCTTTCTTT. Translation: CSAGGTALNTEAFF.

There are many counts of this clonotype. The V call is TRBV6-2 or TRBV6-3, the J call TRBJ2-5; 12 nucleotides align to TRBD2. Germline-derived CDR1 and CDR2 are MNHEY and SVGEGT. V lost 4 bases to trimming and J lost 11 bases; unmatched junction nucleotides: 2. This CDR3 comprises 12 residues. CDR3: CASSSSGGAQYF. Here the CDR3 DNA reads TGTGCCAGCAGTTCTAGCGGGGGGGCTCAGTACTTC.

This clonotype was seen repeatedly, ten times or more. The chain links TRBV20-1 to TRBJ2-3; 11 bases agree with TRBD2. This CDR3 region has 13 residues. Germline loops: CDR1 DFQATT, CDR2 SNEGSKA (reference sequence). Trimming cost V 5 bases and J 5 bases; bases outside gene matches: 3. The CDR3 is CSAPGLAGDTQYF. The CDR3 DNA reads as TGCAGTGCTCCTGGACTAGCGGGAGATACGCAGTATTTT.

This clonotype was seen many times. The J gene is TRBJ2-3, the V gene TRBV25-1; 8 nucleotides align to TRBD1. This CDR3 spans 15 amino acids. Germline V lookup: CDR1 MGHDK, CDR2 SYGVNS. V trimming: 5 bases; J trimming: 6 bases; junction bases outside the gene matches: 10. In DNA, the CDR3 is TGTGCCAGCAGTCCCCAGGACAGGGTCAGGGATACGCAGTATTTT. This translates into CASSPQDRVRDTQYF.

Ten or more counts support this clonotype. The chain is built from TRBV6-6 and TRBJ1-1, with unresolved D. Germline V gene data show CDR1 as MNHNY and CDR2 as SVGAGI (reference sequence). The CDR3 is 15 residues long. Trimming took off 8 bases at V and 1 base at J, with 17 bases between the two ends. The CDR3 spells CASGGWRNPNTEAFF. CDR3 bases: TGTGCCAGCGGAGGGTGGAGGAACCCGAACACTGAAGCTTTCTTT.

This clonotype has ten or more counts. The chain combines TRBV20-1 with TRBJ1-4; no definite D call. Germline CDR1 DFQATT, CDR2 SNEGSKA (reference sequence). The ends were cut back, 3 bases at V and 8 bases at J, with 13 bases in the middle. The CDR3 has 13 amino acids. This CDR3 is CSASSLRGEKLFF. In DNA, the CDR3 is TGCAGTGCTAGCAGTCTTCGAGGGGAAAAACTGTTTTTT.

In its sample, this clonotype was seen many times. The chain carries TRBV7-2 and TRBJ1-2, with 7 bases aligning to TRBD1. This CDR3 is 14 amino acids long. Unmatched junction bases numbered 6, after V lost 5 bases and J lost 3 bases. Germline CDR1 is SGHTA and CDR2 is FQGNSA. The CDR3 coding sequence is TGTGCCAGCAGCCAGAGGGGGCGGGACTATGGCTACACCTTC. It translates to CASSQRGRDYGYTF.

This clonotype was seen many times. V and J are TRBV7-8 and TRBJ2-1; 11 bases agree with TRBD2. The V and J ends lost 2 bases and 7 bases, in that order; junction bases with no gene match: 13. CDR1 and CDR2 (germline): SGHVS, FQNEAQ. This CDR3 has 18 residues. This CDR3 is CASSLPTSGVGYENEQFF. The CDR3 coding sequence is TGTGCCAGCAGCTTACCGACTAGCGGGGTAGGTTATGAGAATGAGCAGTTCTTC. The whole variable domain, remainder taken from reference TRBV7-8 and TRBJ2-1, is GAGVSQSPRYKVAKRGQDVALRCDPISGHVSLFWYQQALGQGPEFLTYFQNEAQLDKSGLPSDRFFAERPEGSVSTLKIQRTQQEDSAVYLCASSLPTSGVGYENEQFFGPGTRLTVL.

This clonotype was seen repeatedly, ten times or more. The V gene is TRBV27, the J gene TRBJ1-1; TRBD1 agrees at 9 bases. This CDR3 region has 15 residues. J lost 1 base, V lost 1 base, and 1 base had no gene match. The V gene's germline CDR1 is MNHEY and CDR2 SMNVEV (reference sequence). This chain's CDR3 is CASSLWGQGNTEAFF. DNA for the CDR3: TGTGCCAGCAGTTTATGGGGACAGGGGAACACTGAAGCTTTCTTT.